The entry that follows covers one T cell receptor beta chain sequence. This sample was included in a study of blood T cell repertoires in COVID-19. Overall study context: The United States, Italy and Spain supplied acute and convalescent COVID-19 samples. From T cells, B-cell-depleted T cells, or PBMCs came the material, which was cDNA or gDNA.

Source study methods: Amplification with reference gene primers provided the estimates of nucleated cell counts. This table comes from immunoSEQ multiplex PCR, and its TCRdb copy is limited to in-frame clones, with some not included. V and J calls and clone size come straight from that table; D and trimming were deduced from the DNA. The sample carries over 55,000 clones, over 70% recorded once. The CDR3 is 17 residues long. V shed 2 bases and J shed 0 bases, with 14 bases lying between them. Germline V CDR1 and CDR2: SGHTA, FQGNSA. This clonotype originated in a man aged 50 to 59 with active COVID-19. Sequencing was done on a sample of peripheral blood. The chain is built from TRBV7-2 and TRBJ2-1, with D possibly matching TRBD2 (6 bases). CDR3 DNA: TGTGCCAGCAGCTTAAGGGGTATCGGGAGCTCCTACAATGAGCAGTTCTTC. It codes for CASSLRGIGSSYNEQFF.